This T cell receptor (delta chain) was documented in a study of Vδ1+ human thymocytes (dated by TCRdb to the late 2010s). For the wider study: mRNA-level TRG and TRD CDR3 repertoires of highly purified Vdelta1+ thymocytes from young children were characterised as a data resource. The multiplex-based CDR3 amplicon strategy had previously been validated against 5'RACE-based CDR3 amplicon generation methods.

This clone was picked up a small number of times. No cognate antigen has been identified for it. The record has no base qualities; no much larger clone is one base away. The CDR3 runs 18 amino acids, cysteine and phenylalanine included. The only DNA kept is the CDR3, 54 bases in frame from the first base. The germline V end is reduced by 4 bases and the J end by 3 bases; junction bases left unmatched: 16. Reading the germline V gene gives CDR1 TSWWSYY and CDR2 QGS. Overall results and qualifications from the work: The thymic TRG and TRD repertoires appeared highly polyclonal, with Gaussian CDR3 length distributions, in contrast to the oligoclonal repertoires of peripheral blood. Although sort purity was high, roughly 20% of thymic TRD sequences were Vdelta2 (with a few Vdelta3), in contrast to the peripheral blood Vdelta1+ controls. Many TRG clonotypes were found to be shared between donors (up to about 7x10^3), whereas TRD repertoires were found to be essentially private (max about 100 shared). Because no clustering by age or sex was observed, donors were not stratified by these variables in the analyses. The use of highly purified populations and single-cell validation was advised by the authors, since misinterpretation of bulk repertoire data could be caused by unexpected Vdelta2 sequences.

RNA was isolated using the RNeasy mini kit, and reverse transcription was performed with Superscript III. To generate the CDR3 amplicons, a multiplex PCR was run using pooled V-gene forward primers together with a constant-region reverse primer that carried Illumina adaptor overhangs. After gel purification, the amplicons were indexed with Nextera index primers over eight extra PCR cycles and then purified using AMPure XP beads. Sequencing of libraries was performed on an Illumina MiSeq using paired-end 250 bp reads, dual indexing and an approximately 21% PhiX spike-in. Processing in the source paper ran as follows. FastQC was used to check read quality, and ea-utils fastq-join was used to merge TRG read pairs. Sequences were annotated with IMGT/HighV-QUEST, keeping only productive sequences with unambiguous V-gene assignment; clonotypes were defined by identical CDR3 sequence. VDJtools 1.1.1, tcR 2.2.3, Treemap and vegan Shannon diversity in R 3.4.4 were used for downstream analysis. Clone calls in TCRdb were regenerated from the public reads with CATT, after which identical DNA sequences shared one row. The V and J calls and clone size are TCRdb's, not the authors'. Counted in this sample were roughly 55,000 delta-chain clones; 15% of them appeared once. 0.5% of the sample is in the top ten clones.

Thymic samples were depleted of alphabeta T cells, then CD3+ TCRVdelta1+ TCRVdelta2- thymocytes were FACS-sorted. The purity of the sorted Vdelta1+ thymocytes was between 98% and 99.6%. The thymic specimens were obtained from several paediatric patients, aged about 5 days to 17 months, who were having corrective cardiac surgery. The thymic tissue was dispersed, and mononuclear cells were isolated using a Histopaque-1077 density gradient. For staining, the antibodies used were anti-TCRVdelta1 clone TS8.2, anti-TCRVdelta2 clone B6, anti-CD3 clone HIT3a and anti-TCRalphabeta clone IP26. The chain uses TRDV1 and TRDJ1; TRDD3 lines up with 8 middle nucleotides. The sample consisted of Vdelta1+ gamma-delta thymocytes from the thymus. What the cell subset or site label conveys for this sample: FACS-sorted CD3+ TCRalphabeta- TCRVdelta1+ TCRVdelta2- thymocytes. This TCR came from a boy under three years old who had congenital heart surgery. The DNA reads TGTGCTCTTGGGGTCTACTCCCTTGGGGGATGGGAGGCCGATAAACTCATCTTT. Its protein is CALGVYSLGGWEADKLIF.